Sequencing of this T cell receptor beta chain was carried out in a study of shared clonotypes between healthy human individuals. Whole-study context: The study drew on two women and a few men aged 18 to 49 as donors.

Trimming pared 0 bases from V and 1 base from J, leaving 14 bases between. The CDR3 loop spans 17 amino acids. Germline V gives CDR1 SGHRS, CDR2 YFSETQ. Generated by immunoSEQ multiplex PCR, the TCRdb table keeps only in-frame clones and is missing some. Here the sample spans around 530,000 clones, roughly 79% being singletons. The study drew its donors from healthy HIV-negative adults without recent acute infections or vaccinations. Caucasian adults living in Nashville, Tennessee, provided all samples. Each unsorted sample relied on around 100 million PBMCs as its source of genomic DNA. Source material: PBMCs. V gene TRBV5-1 combines with J gene TRBJ2-1, with D perhaps TRBD2 (6 bases). The sequence was obtained from a woman in her 40s in good health. Some clones in this sample may be carry-over from other donors' samples. This CDR3 reads CASSLVGGALSYNEQFF. The CDR3 DNA follows: TGCGCCAGCAGCTTGGTGGGCGGGGCATTGTCCTACAATGAGCAGTTCTTC.